Listed below are T cell receptor beta chains from one sample, sequenced in a study of CXCR3-negative and CXCR3-positive naive CD8 T cells. TCRdb re-called the 5' RACE reads; one entry per CDR3 protein, DNA not given. The specimen's table records over 100,000 distinct CDR3 sequences. The sequencing sample was made of naive CXCR3- CD8+ T cells from blood. These receptors were collected from a human donor in good health. Some clones in this sample may be carry-over from other donors' samples. CDR3s include the opening cysteine and the closing phenylalanine or tryptophan.

j_gene	v_gene	CDR3aa
TRBJ2-1	TRBV5-5	CASSLQGFQIGEQFF
TRBJ2-1	TRBV20-1	CSARVASWDNYNIDEQFF
TRBJ2-7	TRBV12-3/TRBV12-4	CASSVKGTAWYEQYF
TRBJ2-7	TRBV5-5	CASSILAAYYEQYF
TRBJ2-7	TRBV20-1	CSARGQGNYEQYF
TRBJ1-1	TRBV7-3	CASSAGGRSTEAFF
TRBJ2-5	TRBV28	CVSSSRTGYETQYF
TRBJ2-5	TRBV4-3	CASSQDLEGLAGAETQYF
TRBJ2-3	TRBV5-4	CASSLMSDTQYF
TRBJ2-5	TRBV28	CASSLWALNGIETQYF
TRBJ1-1	TRBV29-1	CSVAEGTESEAFF
TRBJ2-7	TRBV12-3/TRBV12-4	CASSQTYEKYF
TRBJ2-3	TRBV28	CASSLPGRATWGPVYSTDTQYF
TRBJ1-1	TRBV5-1	CASSLAGGGNTEAFF
TRBJ2-4	TRBV12-3/TRBV12-4	CASSPIAKNIQYF
TRBJ2-3	TRBV28	CASSLGTVRDGDTQYF
TRBJ2-7	TRBV5-1	CASSFAGTTCEQYF
TRBJ1-4	TRBV4-2	CASSQDWGALDEKLFF
TRBJ2-2	TRBV4-1	CASSHGTGGTYFTGELFF
TRBJ2-1	TRBV7-9	CASSPTGGIGNEQFF
TRBJ1-5	TRBV2	CTSSLGTGSNQPQHF
TRBJ2-7	TRBV12-3/TRBV12-4	CASMRSDPLGYEQYF
TRBJ2-5	TRBV12-3/TRBV12-4	CASKWTETGLQETQYF
TRBJ1-2	TRBV9	CASSVDRDHNYGYTF
TRBJ2-2	TRBV6-6	CASSKRQDWGGELFF
TRBJ2-2	TRBV5-6	CARREGALNTGELFF
TRBJ1-2	TRBV29-1	CSSNRDKDGYTF
TRBJ2-7	TRBV6-2/TRBV6-3	CASSYWGTSYEQYF
TRBJ2-5	TRBV5-4	CASSYSAGGRQETQYF
TRBJ2-1	TRBV7-2	CASSSRLAGGPTGSYNEQFF
TRBJ2-7	TRBV9	CATSVDPTSLIEQYF
TRBJ2-1	TRBV24-1	CATSDFRLAGGPPKQFF
TRBJ2-5	TRBV29-1	CSVGEGPVQETQYF
TRBJ2-2	TRBV6-5	CASSSTSGSGELFF
TRBJ1-1	TRBV27	CASRGSRGVAEAFF
TRBJ1-2	TRBV14	CASSQSRTGIDGYTF
TRBJ2-1	TRBV7-9	CAIWTVERSHNEQFF
TRBJ2-1	TRBV27	CASISNHNEQFF
TRBJ2-1	TRBV7-8	CASSGTTGGFLYNEQFF
TRBJ2-3	TRBV11-2	CASSLAAGGRGDTQYF
TRBJ2-7	TRBV7-8	CASSLNGGTSYEQYF
TRBJ1-2	TRBV19	CASSIGGNYGYTF
TRBJ1-1	TRBV29-1	CSAQGGDEVTEAFF